This TCR beta chain was sequenced for a study of CD8+ T cells in alopecia areata. Study context: Among treated patients, oral tofacitinib was administered at 5 to 10 mg twice daily. General observations from the study: Clonality exceeded that of normal scalp in lesional scalp, most notably in alopecia totalis/universalis.

After removal of 1 base from V and 3 bases from J, the junction contained 9 bases not matched to a gene. CDR1 is SGHDN and CDR2 is FVKESK in the germline V gene. The CDR3 is 17 amino acids. It was cDNA, reverse transcribed from extracted RNA, that served as the sequencing template. The assay was immunoSEQ multiplex PCR, and TCRdb's table has in-frame clones only and misses some. Of around 270,000 clones in the sample, 58% are singletons; the top ten hold 1.8%. Treatment described: oral pan-JAK inhibitor, 5-10 mg twice daily. Collection of lesional scalp punch biopsies and peripheral blood was performed in alopecia areata patients. In the case of this clone: Its target is unknown.

The chain has TRBV14 and TRBJ2-5; 9 nucleotides match TRBD2. The sequence derives from a human donor with alopecia areata. The source material was CD4+ T cells sorted from blood, sampled at week 24, from a patient treated with tofacitinib. The CDR3 nucleotides are TGTGCCAGCAGCCAAGCCCCCCCCCTAGCGGGGAAAGAGACCCAGTACTTC. It translates to CASSQAPPLAGKETQYF.